A single sample is the source of the 22 T cell receptor beta chains below, sequenced in a study of blood T cells in healthy people across ages. Then a second PCR, running about 6 to 11 cycles, was carried out with a sample-barcoded 5' primer and a J-beta primer mix. In TCRdb, the 5' RACE reads were re-called with MiXCR into one record per CDR3 protein. The profile shows over a million distinct CDR3 sequences, approximately 59% of them singletons. Sequences were obtained from blood. Receptor source: a man younger than 35 in good health.

This clonotype appeared many times. This rearrangement joins TRBV7-2 to TRBJ1-6; D not certain. The CDR3 contains 12 residues. V gave up 8 bases and J gave up 6 bases, with 8 bases separating them. CDR1 and CDR2 from the germline V gene are SGHTA and FQGNSA. The DNA for the CDR3 is TGTGCCAGCGGACTGAGTAATTCACCCCTCCACTTT. Its protein product is CASGLSNSPLHF.

V and J are TRBV15 and TRBJ2-3; D tentatively fits TRBD1 or TRBD2 (5 bases each). Per germline, CDR1 LNHNV and CDR2 YYDKDF (reference sequence). V was trimmed by 3 bases and J by 6 bases, leaving 16 bases between them. The CDR3 runs 15 residues. CDR3 sequence reads: CATSRGPDGADTQYF. CDR3 nucleotides: TGTGCCACCAGCAGGGGCCCGGACGGGGCGGATACGCAGTATTTT.

This chain connects TRBV13 to TRBJ1-6; D unresolved. Germline CDR1 is PRHDT and CDR2 is FYEKMQ (reference sequence). V shed 0 bases and J shed 0 bases, with 9 bases lying between them. The CDR3 covers 17 residues. The CDR3 nucleotides read TGTGCCAGCAGCTTAGGGCGGGGAAGCTCCTATAATTCACCCCTCCACTTT. Protein sequence: CASSLGRGSSYNSPLHF.

The CDR3 reads CASSYTTTWGLPSQTYEQYF. CDR3 DNA: TGTGCCAGCAGTTACACGACGACCTGGGGACTACCCAGCCAAACCTACGAGCAGTACTTC. The chain recombines TRBV6-2 or TRBV6-3 with TRBJ2-7; 7 positions match TRBD2. CDR1 MNHEY and CDR2 SVGEGT come from the germline V gene. The CDR3 loop spans 20 amino acids. The J segment lost 2 bases and the V segment lost 2 bases, leaving 21 bases of the junction unmatched.

This clonotype showed up just once. The J gene is TRBJ2-4, the V gene TRBV6-6, with TRBD1 matching 7 bases. The J call is uncertain, as TRBJ2-7 better fits the DNA end. Per germline, CDR1 MNHNY and CDR2 SVGAGI (reference sequence). The length of the CDR3 is 14 residues. The CDR3, as DNA: TGTGCCAGCACCTCAACCTCAGGGGGCTACGAGCAGTACTTC. This encodes CASTSTSGGYEQYF.

In this sample, this clonotype turned up once. The chain has TRBV18 and TRBJ2-7; 8 nucleotides match TRBD1. The CDR3 is 14 residues long. With V trimmed by 1 base and J by 5 bases, 4 bases remained unmatched. Germline V CDR1 and CDR2: KGHSH, LQKENI. Here the CDR3 DNA reads TGTGCCAGCTCACCACTGGCAGGGGGCCACGAGCAGTACTTC. Protein sequence: CASSPLAGGHEQYF.

The chain joins TRBV7-2 to TRBJ2-1, with D unclear. CDR3 length: 13 residues. CDR1 and CDR2 from the germline V gene are SGHTA and FQGNSA. Trimming left V 5 bases short and J 12 bases short, with 17 bases between. This chain's CDR3 is CASSELGPRRQFF. The CDR3 region has the DNA TGTGCCAGCAGCGAGCTCGGACCACGTAGGCAGTTCTTC.

CDR3 region: CASRPGLGVFDEQFF. The CDR3 DNA reads TGTGCCAGCAGACCTGGACTAGGAGTTTTTGATGAGCAGTTCTTC. The chain has TRBV7-6 and TRBJ2-1; 7 nucleotides agree with TRBD2. Per germline, CDR1 SGHVS and CDR2 FNYEAQ. The CDR3 covers 15 residues. Losses at the gene ends were 6 bases for V and 8 bases for J; bases not matched to a gene: 13.

The V gene is TRBV4-1, the J gene TRBJ2-2; D is undetermined. This CDR3 is 17 amino acids long. Trimming removed 4 bases at V and 1 base at J, with 16 bases between. Germline assignment: CDR1 MGHRA and CDR2 YSYEKL. The chain's CDR3 is CASSPYVVQRNTGELFF. Here the CDR3 DNA reads TGCGCCAGCAGCCCTTATGTTGTCCAGAGGAACACCGGGGAGCTGTTTTTT.

The chain carries TRBV29-1 and TRBJ2-7, with a possible D match to TRBD1 (5 bases). The V end was cut by 6 bases, the J end by 2 bases, with 14 bases between. CDR1 and CDR2 (germline): SQVTM, ANQGSEA. The length of the CDR3 is 13 residues. CDR3 protein: CSVRPGSAYEQYF. The CDR3, as DNA: TGCAGCGTGAGGCCAGGGTCAGCCTACGAGCAGTACTTC.

The chain combines TRBV6-5 with TRBJ2-1; D is unresolved. V lost 2 bases and J lost 6, with 17 bases in between. Per germline, CDR1 MNHEY and CDR2 SVGAGI. There are 16 residues in the CDR3. The CDR3 sequence: CASSYPRPAIGNEQFF. CDR3 in DNA: TGTGCCAGCAGTTACCCGCGACCTGCGATTGGCAATGAGCAGTTCTTC.

This clonotype was picked up a small number of times. The chain recombines TRBV5-1 with TRBJ1-2, with D possibly matching TRBD1 (6 bases). Germline CDR1 SGHRS, CDR2 YFSETQ. The CDR3 consists of 12 residues. Trimming removed 0 bases at V and 10 bases at J, with 10 bases between. The CDR3 loop reads CASSLDRVDYTF. CDR3 nucleotide sequence: TGCGCCAGCAGCTTGGACAGGGTCGACTACACCTTC. Using reference TRBV5-1 and TRBJ1-2 for the parts outside the CDR3, the full variable domain is KAGVTQTPRYLIKTRGQQVTLSCSPISGHRSVSWYQQTPGQGLQFLFEYFSETQRNKGNFPGRFSGRQFSNSRSEMNVSTLELGDSALYLCASSLDRVDYTFGSGTRLTVV.

The chain employs TRBV2 and TRBJ2-4; TRBD2 matches at 7 bases. The J call may be in error: the DNA end matches TRBJ2-5 better. The CDR3 is 17 residues long. The germline V gene has CDR1 SNHLY and CDR2 FYNNEI. This CDR3 reads CASTNPRDYLIQETQYF. CDR3 nucleotides: TGTGCCAGCACCAATCCCCGGGACTACCTCATCCAAGAGACCCAGTACTTC.

The gene calls are TRBV7-6 and TRBJ1-1; D perhaps matches TRBD1 (6 bases). The CDR3 is 15 amino acids. In germline, CDR1 is SGHVS, CDR2 FNYEAQ. Trimming shortened V by 1 base and J by 5 bases, and 14 bases separated the two germline ends. This CDR3 reads CASSLVLGGKTEAFF. The CDR3 DNA reads as TGTGCCAGCAGCTTAGTACTAGGGGGAAAGACTGAAGCTTTCTTT.

The V call is TRBV4-2, the J call TRBJ2-7; 7 bases agree with TRBD1. V lost 4 bases and J lost 2; bases outside the gene matches: 8. From germline, CDR1 is LGHNA and CDR2 YNFKEQ. The CDR3 covers 15 residues. The CDR3 DNA follows: TGTGCCAGCAGCCCCATAACAGGGGTGGCCTACGAGCAGTACTTC. It specifies CASSPITGVAYEQYF.

CDR3 coding DNA: TGTGCCAGCAGTGAGTCGGGCATTCTGCCTTTCTTT. Translation gives CASSESGILPFF. The chain couples TRBV6-1 to TRBJ1-1; no clear D gene. Trimming left V 3 bases short and J 12 bases short, with 14 bases between. The CDR3 sequence is 12 residues long. Looked up from germline, CDR1 is MNHNS and CDR2 is SASEGT.

This clonotype was seen many times. J is TRBJ2-5 and V is TRBV15; D is ambiguous. V was shortened by 0 bases and J by 5 bases, with 4 bases between the two germline ends. Germline CDR1 LNHNV, CDR2 YYDKDF (reference sequence). CDR3 length equals 12 residues. DNA for the CDR3: TGTGCCACCAGCAGAGATCGCGAGACCCAGTACTTC. It encodes CATSRDRETQYF.

This clonotype has more than one count but fewer than ten. The J gene is TRBJ2-1, the V gene TRBV5-1; D is ambiguous. The V gene lost 0 bases and the J gene lost 3 bases, with 10 bases spanning the gap. The germline gives CDR1 SGHRS, CDR2 YFSETQ. CDR3 size: 15 residues. DNA of the CDR3: TGCGCCAGCAGCTTGGAAGGGTTACTCTACAATGAGCAGTTCTTC. Translation: CASSLEGLLYNEQFF.

J is TRBJ2-7 and V is TRBV5-5; a possible D gene is TRBD2 (5 bases). The J call is doubtful: the DNA matches TRBJ2-5 better. The CDR3 totals 16 residues. The V gene's germline CDR1 is SGHKS and CDR2 YYEKEE (reference sequence). The CDR3 nucleotides read TGTGCCAGCAGCTTGGGAGCCGGCGGGTATTTGGAGACCCAGTACTTC. Translated: CASSLGAGGYLETQYF.

The chain is built from TRBV20-1 and TRBJ2-7; D is unresolved. The V gene's germline CDR1 is DFQATT and CDR2 SNEGSKA (reference sequence). Trimming removed 2 bases at V and 2 bases at J, with 7 bases between. This CDR3 spans 12 amino acids. CDR3 sequence: CSARHTAYEQYF. The CDR3 DNA sequence: TGCAGTGCTAGACACACAGCCTACGAGCAGTACTTC.

The chain joins TRBV7-6 to TRBJ2-5; TRBD1 aligns across 8 bases. Germline V gene data show CDR1 as SGHVS and CDR2 as FNYEAQ. V shed 0 bases, J shed 5 bases, and the junction held 5 bases outside the gene matches. CDR3 size: 15 residues. The CDR3 bases are TGTGCCAGCAGCTTAGCGCGGACAGGGAAGGAGACCCAGTACTTC. It translates to CASSLARTGKETQYF.

Only a few counts were recorded for this clonotype. The chain joins TRBV7-2 to TRBJ1-5; TRBD1 matches 8 bases. CDR3 length equals 14 residues. J gave up 5 bases and V 3 bases, and 3 bases lay outside the gene matches. The germline V gene encodes CDR1 SGHTA and CDR2 FQGNSA. The CDR3 protein is CASSFKTGDQPQHF. DNA of the CDR3: TGTGCCAGCAGCTTCAAGACAGGGGATCAGCCCCAGCATTTT.